The sequence of this TCR beta chain was determined in a study of blood T cell repertoires in COVID-19. The method was immunoSEQ multiplex PCR; TCRdb's version includes in-frame clones alone and lacks a portion of them. The sample shows approximately 210,000 clones, around 94% of them seen only once. Germline values: CDR1 MNHEY, CDR2 SVGEGT. The CDR3 has 15 residues. The V end was cut by 5 bases, the J end by 7 bases, with 20 bases between. Patients in Seattle were enrolled during active infection, then followed longitudinally. The sequenced sample was peripheral blood. The TCR sequence derives from a man younger than 40 with COVID-19, enrolled during active disease. The chain joins TRBV6-2 or TRBV6-3 to TRBJ1-2; TRBD1 is a possible D gene (6 bases). CDR3 DNA sequence: TGTGCCAGCAGTGGGGATCGACAGGTTACGAGTGGCTACACCTTC. Its translation is CASSGDRQVTSGYTF.